A single sample is the source of the 24 T cell receptor beta chains below, sequenced in a study of control samples from healthy donors and cancer patients. Only in-frame clones appear in the TCRdb table, and some are missing; sequencing was by immunoSEQ multiplex PCR. In the table there are roughly 86,000 clones, around 92% of which are singletons. Sequencing was carried out using blood. The receptors stem from a man aged 30-40 years in good health.

This clone was counted between two and nine times. The V gene is TRBV24-1, the J gene TRBJ2-7; 7 positions match TRBD1. This CDR3 contains 15 residues. The germline CDR1 and CDR2 sequences are KGHDR and SFDVKD. Trimming took 2 bases from V and 10 from J; bases not matched to a gene: 13. CDR3 nucleotide sequence: TGTGCCACCAGTGATTCACAGGGGTCAGTCGTGGTACAGTACTTC. This codes for CATSDSQGSVVVQYF.

The chain links TRBV2 to TRBJ1-1; the match to TRBD1 covers 9 bases. The length of the CDR3 is 14 residues. V lost 4 bases, J lost 6 bases, and 6 bases stayed unmatched. Germline values: CDR1 SNHLY, CDR2 FYNNEI. This CDR3 is CASSAWDRAAEAFF. The CDR3 bases are TGTGCCAGCAGTGCCTGGGACAGGGCTGCTGAAGCTTTCTTT.

The chain joins TRBV5-1 to TRBJ2-5, with 7 bases fitting TRBD2. With V trimmed by 3 bases and J by 5 bases, 4 bases remained unmatched. Germline V gene data show CDR1 as SGHRS and CDR2 as YFSETQ. The CDR3 loop spans 13 amino acids. Here the CDR3 reads CASSSRGGETQYF. The CDR3 DNA is TGCGCCAGCAGCTCAAGGGGAGGGGAGACCCAGTACTTC.

The chain uses TRBV3-1 (or the pseudogene TRBV3-2) and TRBJ1-1; no clear D gene. The V gene's germline CDR1 is LGHDT and CDR2 YNNKEL (reference sequence). This CDR3 is 16 amino acids long. V was pared by 0 bases and J by 4 bases, with 15 bases between. DNA of the CDR3: TGTGCCAGCAGCCAAGATCCAGGATCGCCCGCCACTGAAGCTTTCTTT. This encodes CASSQDPGSPATEAFF.

This rearrangement joins TRBV11-2 to TRBJ1-1; maybe TRBD1 (6 bases). Germline V gives CDR1 SGHAT, CDR2 FQNNGV. V was trimmed by 2 bases and J by 6 bases, leaving 16 bases between them. The CDR3 consists of 15 residues. Here the CDR3 DNA reads TGTGCCAGCAGCTTAATAGGGGGGAATCGGGCTGAAGCTTTCTTT. Encoded protein: CASSLIGGNRAEAFF.

The chain employs TRBV6-6 and TRBJ2-7; TRBD1 might be the D (5 bases). Germline V gene data show CDR1 as MNHNY and CDR2 as SVGAGI (reference sequence). The V gene lost 0 bases and the J gene lost 2 bases, with 11 bases spanning the gap. This CDR3 region has 15 residues. The CDR3 coding sequence is TGTGCCAGCAGTTACTCGTTCAGGGCTCCCTACGAGCAGTACTTC. It yields the protein CASSYSFRAPYEQYF.

The chain carries TRBV5-4 and TRBJ2-1, with D possibly called TRBD1 or TRBD2 (5 bases each). Germline CDR1 reads SGHNT; CDR2 reads YYREEE (reference sequence). The CDR3 is 15 residues long. Trimming left V 4 bases short and J 3 bases short, with 14 bases between. CDR3 sequence reads: CASSGTGRIYNEQFF. The CDR3 region has the DNA TGTGCCAGCAGCGGGACCGGACGGATCTACAATGAGCAGTTCTTC.

This sequence joins TRBV7-3 and TRBJ2-1; D may match TRBD1 or TRBD2 (5 bases each). The CDR3 loop spans 15 amino acids. Germline V gene data show CDR1 as SGHTA and CDR2 as FQGTGA. The V gene lost 3 bases and the J gene lost 4 bases, with 13 bases spanning the gap. The DNA of the CDR3 is TGTGCCAGCAGCTTGGGGGTTCCGGGGTACAATGAGCAGTTCTTC. It codes for CASSLGVPGYNEQFF.

The V gene is TRBV2, the J gene TRBJ2-6; maybe TRBD2 (6 bases). The germline V gene has CDR1 SNHLY and CDR2 FYNNEI. CDR3 length: 14 amino acids. V gave up 6 bases and J gave up 2 bases, with 8 bases separating them. In DNA form, the CDR3 reads TGTGCCAGCAGGGGGGGAGCTGGGGCCAACGTCCTGACTTTC. Its protein product is CASRGGAGANVLTF.

CDR3 region: CASSPGNSPLHF. CDR3 bases: TGTGCCAGCAGTCCAGGGAATTCACCCCTCCACTTT. The chain is built from TRBV12-3 or TRBV12-4 and TRBJ1-6; D is possibly TRBD1 (5 bases). Trimming cost V 5 bases and J 7 bases, with 6 bases left between them. The CDR3 totals 12 residues.

This clone has only one observation. The rearrangement links TRBV2 to TRBJ1-5, with 10 positions matching TRBD1. This CDR3 is built from 21 residues. V lost 6 bases to trimming and J lost 3 bases; unmatched junction nucleotides: 23. Germline V gene data show CDR1 as SNHLY and CDR2 as FYNNEI. The CDR3 nucleotides are TGTGCCAGCAGAGCCGTAGCCGGGACAGGGGAGAGTTGGGTAAACAATCAGCCCCAGCATTTT. It is translated as CASRAVAGTGESWVNNQPQHF.

The CDR3 spells CASSMGPGQVETGELFF. CDR3 DNA sequence: TGTGCCAGTAGTATGGGGCCGGGACAGGTTGAGACCGGGGAGCTGTTTTTT. The chain combines TRBV19 with TRBJ2-2, with TRBD1 matching over 8 bases. CDR1 LNHDA and CDR2 SQIVND come from the germline V gene (reference sequence). The CDR3 runs 17 residues. V lost 3 bases to trimming and J lost 5 bases; unmatched junction nucleotides: 11.

This chain links TRBV11-2 with TRBJ2-7; a possible D gene is TRBD2 (6 bases). V lost 1 base, J lost 4 bases, and 11 bases lay in between. Germline-derived CDR1 and CDR2 are SGHAT and FQNNGV. The CDR3 covers 14 residues. The CDR3 DNA reads TGTGCCAGCAGCTTAGGGGGGGTGGGATACGAGCAGTACTTC. Translating gives CASSLGGVGYEQYF.

This clone has just one count. The CDR3 region has the DNA TGTGCCGAAGCACGGGCCGAGAACACTGAAGCTTTCTTT. Protein product: CAEARAENTEAFF. The chain recombines TRBV2 with TRBJ1-1; D call uncertain. Trimming pared 11 bases from V and 1 base from J, leaving 14 bases between. From germline, CDR1 is SNHLY and CDR2 FYNNEI. This CDR3 is built from 13 residues.

The chain carries TRBV1 and TRBJ1-2; the listed D gene, TRBD1, was not tested against the DNA. TRBV1 is a pseudogene segment. The CDR3 totals 14 residues. The CDR3 region has the DNA TGCACCAGCAGCCTAGGACAGGGCCGATATGGCTACACCTTC. Translating it yields CTSSLGQGRYGYTF.

DNA of the CDR3: TGTGCCAGCAGCTTGGGGCCGGACAGGCGACGTGAAAAACTGTTTTTT. Protein: CASSLGPDRRREKLFF. The rearrangement links TRBV5-4 to TRBJ1-4; TRBD1 matches at 7 bases. Looked up from germline, CDR1 is SGHNT and CDR2 is YYREEE (reference sequence). CDR3 length: 16 amino acids. With V trimmed by 0 bases and J by 7 bases, 9 bases remained unmatched. Together with reference TRBV5-4 and TRBJ1-4, the CDR3 gives the full variable domain: ETGVTQSPTHLIKTRGQQVTLRCSSQSGHNTVSWYQQALGQGPQFIFQYYREEENGRGNFPPRFSGLQFPNYSSELNVNALELDDSALYLCASSLGPDRRREKLFFGSGTQLSVL.

V gene TRBV6-5 combines with J gene TRBJ1-3; the match to TRBD1 covers 8 bases. V trimming: 5 bases; J trimming: 0 bases; junction bases outside the gene matches: 0. The CDR3 sequence is 14 residues long. The germline gives CDR1 MNHEY, CDR2 SVGAGI. CDR3 nucleotide sequence: TGTGCCAGCAGTACAGGGGGCTCTGGAAACACCATATATTTT. This translates into CASSTGGSGNTIYF.

The rearrangement links TRBV19 to TRBJ1-4, with TRBD1 matching 9 bases. The CDR3 spans 15 residues. Trimming removed 3 bases from V and 7 bases from J; junction bases left unmatched: 6. The germline gives CDR1 LNHDA, CDR2 SQIVND (reference sequence). In nucleotides, the CDR3 is TGTGCCAGTAGTATTATACAGGGGGCGCGTGAAAAACTGTTTTTT. Residues: CASSIIQGAREKLFF.

The genes are TRBV10-3 and TRBJ1-4; TRBD1 is a possible D gene (5 bases). CDR1 and CDR2 (germline): ENHRY, SYGVKD. This CDR3 region has 12 residues. The ends were cut back, 10 bases at V and 3 bases at J, with 9 bases in the middle. CDR3 sequence: CATRDPNEKLFF. CDR3 nucleotides: TGTGCCACCCGGGACCCTAATGAAAAACTGTTTTTT.

CDR3 in DNA: TGTGCCAGCAGCCAAGATTACGGACTAGCGGACGACGAGCAGTACTTC. This codes for CASSQDYGLADDEQYF. The rearrangement joins TRBV4-2 to TRBJ2-7, with TRBD2 identical over 10 bases. The CDR3 consists of 16 residues. Per germline, CDR1 LGHNA and CDR2 YNFKEQ. J was trimmed by 5 bases and V by 0 bases; bases with no gene match: 7.

This chain uses TRBV13 with TRBJ1-6; 9 bases align to TRBD1. V shed 5 bases and J 8 bases; nucleotides not matched to a gene: 7. CDR3 length: 15 residues. Germline loops: CDR1 PRHDT, CDR2 FYEKMQ (reference sequence). The CDR3 region is CASSLTGGRDSPLHF. The CDR3 DNA is TGTGCCAGCAGCCTCACAGGGGGCCGAGATTCACCCCTCCACTTT.

CDR3 region: CASSQLQGAGNTIYF. The DNA for the CDR3 is TGTGCCAGCAGTCAATTACAGGGAGCTGGAAACACCATATATTTT. The gene calls are TRBV25-1 and TRBJ1-3; TRBD1 is a possible D gene (6 bases). The CDR3 is made up of 15 amino acids. Germline CDR1 is MGHDK and CDR2 is SYGVNS. Trimming pared 5 bases from V and 2 bases from J, leaving 13 bases between.

As concerns this clone: At the DNA level, this CDR3 is encoded by other sequences in the same sample as well. The J gene is TRBJ2-1, the V gene TRBV19; D unresolved. The germline V and J ends were trimmed by 3 bases and 5 bases, with 5 bases remaining between them. Germline assignment: CDR1 LNHDA and CDR2 SQIVND (reference sequence). This CDR3 spans 12 amino acids. CDR3 sequence reads: CASSILNNEQFF. Written as DNA, the CDR3 is TGTGCCAGTAGTATTTTAAACAATGAGCAGTTCTTC.

The genes are TRBV30 and TRBJ1-1, with D possibly matching TRBD1 (5 bases). The CDR3 runs to 10 residues. V lost 8 bases and J lost 5, with 9 bases in between. Looked up from germline, CDR1 is GTSNPN and CDR2 is SVGIG (reference sequence). Written as DNA, the CDR3 is TGTGCCGGGGGAAGGACTGAAGCTTTCTTT. Translation: CAGGRTEAFF. The full variable domain, its missing parts supplied by reference TRBV30 and TRBJ1-1, is SQTIHQWPATLVQPVGSPLSLECTVEGTSNPNLYWYRQAAGRGLQLLFYSVGIGQISSEVPQNLSASRPQDRQFILSSKKLLLSDSGFYLCAGGRTEAFFGQGTRLTVV.